This T cell receptor (beta chain) stems from a study of shared clonotypes between healthy human individuals. Study as a whole: A donor's plate count was three for CD4 naive and three for CD4 memory; CD8 naive had two and CD8 memory one.

The assay was carried out at the deep level. Repertoires were generated with immunoSEQ multiplex PCR, while TCRdb's copy carries only in-frame clones and drops some. The data contain approximately 2.5 million clones, 90% to 95% of them seen just once; the ten biggest clones take up about 0.34%. CDR3 length equals 14 residues. The germline gives CDR1 LNHNV, CDR2 YYDKDF (reference sequence). Trimming removed 0 bases from V and 7 bases from J, with 9 bases in between. All donors qualified as healthy HIV-negative adults and had experienced no recent acute infections or vaccinations. This chain joins TRBV15 and TRBJ1-4; no definite D call. The clonotype was recovered from a young man in good health. Some clones in this sample may be carry-over from other donors' samples. Sequences were obtained from naive CD4+ T cells from PBMCs. Subset of the sample: CD45RA+ positively selected. CDR3 residues: CATSRDHGGEKLFF. The CDR3 DNA reads TGTGCCACCAGCAGAGACCACGGTGGTGAAAAACTGTTTTTT. Variable domain in full (rest from reference TRBV15 and TRBJ1-4): DAMVIQNPRYQVTQFGKPVTLSCSQTLNHNVMYWYQQKSSQAPKLLFHYYDKDFNNEADTPDNFQSRRPNTSFCFLDIRSPGLGDTAMYLCATSRDHGGEKLFFGSGTQLSVL.